Each of the 14 T cell receptor beta chains below was sequenced from the same sample in a study of blood T cell repertoires in COVID-19. Using immunoSEQ multiplex PCR, the repertoire was profiled, and TCRdb retains in-frame clones only, with some absent. The table shows more than 200,000 clones, with about 83% occurring only once. Sequenced sample: peripheral blood. The receptors originated from a middle-aged man with active or convalescent COVID-19.

The chain recombines TRBV30 with TRBJ1-1; D perhaps matches TRBD1 (5 bases). Germline-derived CDR1 and CDR2 are GTSNPN and SVGIG (reference sequence). V lost 2 bases, J lost 5 bases, and 12 bases lay in between. The CDR3 sequence is 13 residues long. CDR3 amino acids: CAWSSQVGTEAFF. The CDR3 coding sequence is TGTGCCTGGAGTTCACAGGTGGGAACTGAAGCTTTCTTT.

In its sample, this clone was seen once. This chain connects TRBV25-1 to TRBJ2-2, with D perhaps matching TRBD2 (6 bases). There are 13 residues in the CDR3. With 4 bases removed from V and 4 bases from J, the gap between germline ends came to 7 bases. Germline values: CDR1 MGHDK, CDR2 SYGVNS. The CDR3 loop is CASSVGGTGELFF. In nucleotides, the CDR3 is TGTGCCAGCAGTGTGGGGGGCACCGGGGAGCTGTTTTTT. The full variable domain, in which reference TRBV25-1 and TRBJ2-2 provide the parts outside the CDR3, is EADIYQTPRYLVIGTGKKITLECSQTMGHDKMYWYQQDPGMELHLIHYSYGVNSTEKGDLSSESTVSRIRTEHFPLTLESARPSHTSQYLCASSVGGTGELFFGEGSRLTVL.

This chain uses TRBV18 with TRBJ1-5, with TRBD1 matching 7 bases. Unmatched junction bases numbered 7, after V lost 2 bases and J lost 3 bases. This CDR3 has 16 amino acids. CDR1 and CDR2 (germline): KGHSH, LQKENI. As DNA, the CDR3 is TGTGCCAGCTCACCAGACTCGGGACAGCCCAATCAGCCCCAGCATTTT. It codes for CASSPDSGQPNQPQHF.

This chain uses TRBV30 with TRBJ1-5; 8 nucleotides match TRBD1. Trimming removed 1 base from V and 4 bases from J; junction bases left unmatched: 3. CDR3 length: 14 residues. The germline V gene has CDR1 GTSNPN and CDR2 SVGIG (reference sequence). CDR3 sequence reads: CAWSGTGGNQPQHF. The CDR3 coding sequence is TGTGCCTGGAGTGGTACAGGGGGTAATCAGCCCCAGCATTTT.

This chain links TRBV19 with TRBJ1-6; D not resolved. The CDR3 totals 15 residues. Trimming took 5 bases from V and 8 from J, leaving 16 bases between them. Germline V CDR1 and CDR2: LNHDA, SQIVND (reference sequence). CDR3 bases: TGTGCCAGTAGTGAGTCACCGCTCTCGGATTCACCCCTCCACTTT. It is translated as CASSESPLSDSPLHF.

The J gene is TRBJ2-2, the V gene TRBV10-3, with 10 bases lining up with TRBD2. CDR1 is ENHRY and CDR2 is SYGVKD in the germline V gene. The CDR3 sequence is 14 residues long. With 10 bases clipped from V and 5 bases from J, the junction kept 7 bases outside the gene matches. The DNA of the CDR3 is TGTGCCAGCGGTGGACTAGCGGTTACCGGGGAGCTGTTTTTT. Translated, it gives CASGGLAVTGELFF.

The chain combines TRBV6-2 or TRBV6-3 with TRBJ1-5; 7 bases line up with TRBD1. CDR1 is MNHEY and CDR2 is SVGEGT in the germline V gene. V was pared by 5 bases and J by 0 bases, with 10 bases of the junction left unmatched. This CDR3 region has 17 residues. CDR3 protein: CASSRRDRLYSNQPQHF. The CDR3 coding sequence is TGTGCCAGCAGTCGCCGGGACAGACTTTATAGCAATCAGCCCCAGCATTTT.

V usage is TRBV7-9 and J usage is TRBJ2-7, with D perhaps TRBD1 (6 bases). The CDR3 consists of 13 residues. V lost 8 bases and J lost 1, with 12 bases in between. Germline loops: CDR1 SEHNR, CDR2 FQNEAQ (reference sequence). CDR3 DNA sequence: TGTGCCAGCGGGACAAGACTTTCCTACGAGCAGTACTTC. Protein product: CASGTRLSYEQYF.

The V call is TRBV14, the J call TRBJ2-7; D possibly corresponds to TRBD2 (5 bases). This CDR3 has 12 amino acids. Between the trimmed V and J ends, which lost 1 base and 5 bases, there was a span of 6 bases. Germline lookup yields CDR1 SGHDN and CDR2 FVKESK. The CDR3 is CASSQAGNEQYF. In DNA form, the CDR3 reads TGTGCCAGCAGCCAAGCGGGGAACGAGCAGTACTTC.

The chain recombines TRBV9 with TRBJ2-3, with 11 positions matching TRBD2. With 0 bases clipped from V and 0 bases from J, the junction kept 6 bases outside the gene matches. The CDR3 extends over 18 amino acids. Germline CDR1 SGDLS, CDR2 YYNGEE. CDR3 coding DNA: TGTGCCAGCAGCGTAGGACTAGCGGGATCCACTAGCACAGATACGCAGTATTTT. Translating it yields CASSVGLAGSTSTDTQYF.

This clone came up a few times. The rearrangement links TRBV6-5 to TRBJ1-5; D is possibly TRBD1 (5 bases). The CDR3 runs to 14 residues. With 10 bases removed from V and 0 bases from J, the gap between germline ends came to 13 bases. Germline CDR1 reads MNHEY; CDR2 reads SVGAGI. The CDR3 reads CATRSGYSNQPQHF. The CDR3 DNA is TGTGCCACCAGGTCAGGGTATAGCAATCAGCCCCAGCATTTT.

This clone occurred once. J is TRBJ1-1 and V is TRBV7-9; D gene unclear. The CDR3 loop spans 12 amino acids. Germline-derived CDR1 and CDR2 are SEHNR and FQNEAQ (reference sequence). V shed 5 bases and J shed 7 bases, with 11 bases lying between them. CDR3 coding DNA: TGTGCCAGCAGCCGAGCGCGTAGTGAAGCTTTCTTT. It yields the protein CASSRARSEAFF.

This chain uses TRBV5-5 with TRBJ2-3; 10 nucleotides agree with TRBD1. From germline, CDR1 is SGHKS and CDR2 YYEKEE (reference sequence). The CDR3 totals 16 residues. V trimming: 0 bases; J trimming: 2 bases; junction bases outside the gene matches: 3. The DNA of the CDR3 is TGTGCCAGCAGCTTGGGGGACAGGGGATTCACAGATACGCAGTATTTT. This codes for CASSLGDRGFTDTQYF.

The chain links TRBV11-2 to TRBJ1-3; D ambiguous. Trimming took 5 bases from V and 0 from J, leaving 14 bases between them. In germline, CDR1 is SGHAT, CDR2 FQNNGV. This CDR3 contains 16 residues. In DNA form, the CDR3 reads TGTGCCAGCAGCGGACTGACTCCGAGCTCTGGAAACACCATATATTTT. Protein sequence: CASSGLTPSSGNTIYF.